These 12 T cell receptor beta chains came from one sample sequenced in a study of shared clonotypes between healthy human individuals. Clones were sequenced by immunoSEQ multiplex PCR, and TCRdb holds only the in-frame ones, with some missing. The repertoire holds 650,000 to 700,000 clones, around 90% seen once, with less than 40% in the top ten. Sample: memory CD8+ T cells from PBMCs. The subset denotes: CD45RO+ cells pooled with CCR7-negative TemRA cells. These receptors all stem from a man younger than 35 in good health. Some clones in this sample may be carry-over from other donors' samples.

This clone came up a few times. V is TRBV4-1 and J is TRBJ1-1, with D perhaps TRBD1 (6 bases). This CDR3 has 15 amino acids. V was cut by 3 bases and J by 0 bases, with 11 bases left in between. The germline V gene has CDR1 MGHRA and CDR2 YSYEKL. CDR3 bases: TGCGCCAGCAGCCAGGACAGATACATGAACACTGAAGCTTTCTTT. Amino acid sequence: CASSQDRYMNTEAFF.

The chain combines TRBV19 with TRBJ2-1, with 9 bases lining up with TRBD2. Per the germline V gene, CDR1 is LNHDA and CDR2 is SQIVND (reference sequence). This CDR3 is 15 amino acids long. With 4 bases clipped from V and 5 bases from J, the junction kept 6 bases outside the gene matches. CDR3 in DNA: TGTGCCAGTAGTACCGTAGCGGGAGTACACAATGAGCAGTTCTTC. Protein sequence: CASSTVAGVHNEQFF.

This rearrangement joins TRBV7-6 to TRBJ2-7; TRBD1 might be the D (6 bases). Between the trimmed V and J ends, which lost 3 bases and 1 base, there was a span of 7 bases. The CDR3 length is 13 residues. CDR1 SGHVS and CDR2 FNYEAQ come from the germline V gene. Here the CDR3 DNA reads TGTGCCAGCAGCTTCGACAGGTCCTACGAGCAGTACTTC. Protein product: CASSFDRSYEQYF.

This clone was picked up one time. The V call is TRBV7-6, the J call TRBJ2-2, with 10 bases aligning to TRBD2. CDR1 is SGHVS and CDR2 is FNYEAQ in the germline V gene. This CDR3 region has 15 residues. With V trimmed by 3 bases and J by 5 bases, 3 bases remained unmatched. CDR3 protein: CASSFGAGGTGELFF. Written as DNA, the CDR3 is TGTGCCAGCAGCTTCGGAGCGGGGGGGACCGGGGAGCTGTTTTTT. Drawing the rest from reference TRBV7-6 and TRBJ2-2, the complete variable domain is GAGVSQSPRYKVTKRGQDVALRCDPISGHVSLYWYRQALGQGPEFLTYFNYEAQQDKSGLPNDRFSAERPEGSISTLTIQRTEQRDSAMYRCASSFGAGGTGELFFGEGSRLTVL.

The J gene is TRBJ1-2, the V gene TRBV27, with D possibly being TRBD1 (6 bases). CDR3 size: 15 residues. Germline V gene data show CDR1 as MNHEY and CDR2 as SMNVEV (reference sequence). Trimming removed 5 bases at V and 8 bases at J, with 21 bases between. CDR3 DNA sequence: TGTGCCAGCAGTCCCGGGGTAGGGGGATCCGGCGGCTACACCTTC. This translates into CASSPGVGGSGGYTF.

The V and J genes are TRBV29-1 and TRBJ1-1, with a weak D call TRBD1 (5 bases). This CDR3 has 11 residues. From germline, CDR1 is SQVTM and CDR2 ANQGSEA. V lost 6 bases and J 4 bases, leaving 9 bases between the germline ends. The CDR3: CSVQQGTEAFF. In DNA, the CDR3 is TGCAGCGTGCAGCAGGGCACTGAAGCTTTCTTT.

The chain joins TRBV6-1 to TRBJ1-4; D gene uncertain. V was pared by 2 bases and J by 8 bases, with 12 bases between. The V gene's germline CDR1 is MNHNS and CDR2 SASEGT. The CDR3 spans 14 residues. CDR3 sequence reads: CASSEKGWEEKLFF. The CDR3 DNA follows: TGTGCCAGCAGTGAAAAGGGTTGGGAGGAAAAACTGTTTTTT.

The CDR3 nucleotides read TGTGCCAGCAGGGCGGGGGAGAGCCACGAGCAGTACTTC. It translates to CASRAGESHEQYF. The chain carries TRBV7-9 and TRBJ2-7, with 7 bases fitting TRBD2. The CDR3 is made up of 13 amino acids. V gave up 6 bases and J gave up 5 bases; unmatched junction bases: 7. Germline CDR1 SEHNR, CDR2 FQNEAQ (reference sequence).

This chain joins TRBV7-9 and TRBJ2-2, with D unresolved. The CDR3 spans 14 residues. Germline values: CDR1 SEHNR, CDR2 FQNEAQ (reference sequence). V lost 0 bases and J 10 bases, leaving 12 bases between the germline ends. The CDR3 spells CASSLAEQVVELFF. CDR3 nucleotide sequence: TGTGCCAGCAGCTTAGCGGAGCAGGTGGTGGAGCTGTTTTTT. Drawing the rest from reference TRBV7-9 and TRBJ2-2, the complete variable domain is DTGVSQNPRHKITKRGQNVTFRCDPISEHNRLYWYRQTLGQGPEFLTYFQNEAQLEKSRLLSDRFSAERPKGSFSTLEIQRTEQGDSAMYLCASSLAEQVVELFFGEGSRLTVL.

The genes are TRBV9 and TRBJ2-7; D not certain. Germline loops: CDR1 SGDLS, CDR2 YYNGEE. V was clipped by 3 bases and J by 2 bases, with 9 bases between them. The CDR3 is 13 amino acids. DNA for the CDR3: TGTGCCAGCAGCGCTGGGGTAACCTACGAGCAGTACTTC. Protein: CASSAGVTYEQYF.

This sequence joins TRBV2 and TRBJ2-2; D is unresolved. The CDR3 is 16 amino acids. Trimming pared 7 bases from V and 4 bases from J, leaving 19 bases between. Germline V gives CDR1 SNHLY, CDR2 FYNNEI. CDR3 nucleotides: TGTGCCAGCATAAAAGAAGGCCAGCAGTTCACCGGGGAGCTGTTTTTT. This translates into CASIKEGQQFTGELFF.

The genes are TRBV7-3 and TRBJ2-4; unclear D gene. The CDR3 loop spans 14 amino acids. Trimming took off 5 bases at V and 6 bases at J, with 14 bases between the two ends. Per germline, CDR1 SGHTA and CDR2 FQGTGA. The CDR3 here is CASSPVFIGNIQYF. CDR3 nucleotides: TGTGCCAGCAGCCCCGTGTTTATCGGAAACATTCAGTACTTC.